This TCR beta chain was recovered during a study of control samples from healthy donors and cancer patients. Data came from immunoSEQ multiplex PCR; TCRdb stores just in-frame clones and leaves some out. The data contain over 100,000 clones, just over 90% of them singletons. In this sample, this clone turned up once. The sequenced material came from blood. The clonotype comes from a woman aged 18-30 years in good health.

DNA of the CDR3: TGCAGCGTTGCACTTGGGAGGGAAAAACTGTTTTTT. This encodes CSVALGREKLFF. The chain uses TRBV29-1 and TRBJ1-4; D gene uncertain. The V gene's germline CDR1 is SQVTM and CDR2 ANQGSEA. This CDR3 is built from 12 residues. With 4 bases removed from V and 8 bases from J, the gap between germline ends came to 11 bases.